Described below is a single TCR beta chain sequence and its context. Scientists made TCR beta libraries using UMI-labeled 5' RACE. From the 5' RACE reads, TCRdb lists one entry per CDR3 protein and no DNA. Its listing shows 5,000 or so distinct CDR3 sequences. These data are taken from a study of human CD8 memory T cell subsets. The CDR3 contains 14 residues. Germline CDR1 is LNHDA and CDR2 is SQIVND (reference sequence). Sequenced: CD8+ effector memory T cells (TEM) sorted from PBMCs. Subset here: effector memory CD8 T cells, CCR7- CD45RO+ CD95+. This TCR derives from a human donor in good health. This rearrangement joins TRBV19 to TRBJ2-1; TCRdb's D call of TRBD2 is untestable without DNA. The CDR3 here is CASSGTAEYNEQFF. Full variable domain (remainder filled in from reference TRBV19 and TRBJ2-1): DGGITQSPKYLFRKEGQNVTLSCEQNLNHDAMYWYRQDPGQGLRLIYYSQIVNDFQKGDIAEGYSVSREKKESFPLTVTSAQKNPTAFYLCASSGTAEYNEQFFGPGTRLTVL.